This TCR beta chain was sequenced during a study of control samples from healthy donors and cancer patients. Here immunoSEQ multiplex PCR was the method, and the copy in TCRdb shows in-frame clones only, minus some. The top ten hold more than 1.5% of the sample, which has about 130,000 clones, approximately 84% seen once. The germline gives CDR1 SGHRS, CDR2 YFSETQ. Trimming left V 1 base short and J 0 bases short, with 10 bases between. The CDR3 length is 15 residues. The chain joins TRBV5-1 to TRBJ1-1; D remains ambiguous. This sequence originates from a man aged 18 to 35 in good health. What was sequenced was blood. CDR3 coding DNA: TGCGCCAGCAGCTTGAACCCACGCATGAACACTGAAGCTTTCTTT. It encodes CASSLNPRMNTEAFF.